Listed here is a single T cell receptor beta chain. The antigen this receptor binds is unknown. The sample holds no much larger clone one base away, and base qualities are not on file. The time point label of this sample denotes: baseline before first vaccination. Vaccinee samples came from UK trials COV001 and COV002, including a single-blind randomized controlled phase 2/3 trial of AZD1222 (ChAdOx1 nCoV-19) in healthy adults. For TCRbeta chain sequencing, PBMC samples from trial participants were taken at day 0 and at day 28 after the second dose. These data come from a study of T cell responses to AZD1222 COVID-19 vaccine (dated by TCRdb to 2020 to 2023). Background for the entire study: AZD1222 recipients with second doses at about 4 weeks or about 12 weeks were pooled, because spike-specific TCR depth and breadth did not differ between schedules. TCR sequencing was performed for about 240 trial participants, of whom about 210 were given two doses of AZD1222 and some 26 were given two doses of MenACWY control vaccine. Trial participants were enrolled by age into subgroups of 18-55, 56-69 and 70-plus years, and about 150, 27 and 61 TCR-sequenced participants, respectively, were included in these subgroups. What the work shows at the level of the full study, not this receptor alone: Most participants were white British and females outnumbered males, and the authors suggested that clonal diversity may have been underestimated. Only five or six AZD1222 recipients were SARS-CoV-2 seropositive at baseline, limiting conclusions about previously exposed vaccinees. No day 14 peak-response samples were available, so repertoires were characterized only after the peak T cell response. The whole spike protein was spanned by vaccine-associated CD4 TCRs, and dominant responses were seen in regions 160-218 and 743-854. In the small 56-69-year group, the increase in depth fell short of significance, most likely because of low power. After two AZD1222 doses, spike-specific TCR breadth and depth were significantly higher than at day 0 and than in MenACWY recipients. Nearly half of unique spike-specific TCRs reportedly recognized epitopes outside regions mutated in the B.1.351 and B.1.1.7 variants.

The CDR3 regions of human TCRbeta chains were analyzed by immunosequencing. The original methods were these. Repertoire TCRs were matched against a reference library of SARS-CoV-2-specific TCRs generated with the MIRA antigen-specificity platform. Breadth was defined as the fraction of unique TCRs that were SARS-CoV-2-associated, and depth was defined as the fraction of total T cells that were SARS-CoV-2-associated. Using the MIRA data, every spike-specific TCR was mapped to the spike region that the TCR reacted to and assigned to either a CD4 or a CD8 class. Log10-transformed breadth and depth values were compared by one-way ANOVA with Sidak's multiple comparisons tests. TCRdb provides this immuneACCESS table in a form limited to in-frame rearrangements. Some clones are lacking; in checked studies, under half of them reflect an unresolved V gene, and why the rest are absent is not known. The DNA was the basis for D and trimming; V, J and clone size are from that table. The sample table records 55,000 to 75,000 clones; around 85% of these occur just once. Roughly 22% of the sample comes from the top ten.

The V end gives up 3 bases and the J end 7 bases, leaving 12 bases in the junction not matched to a gene. Reading the germline V gene gives CDR1 SGHRS and CDR2 YFSETQ. The CDR3 starts with the cysteine, ends with the phenylalanine, and has 15 residues. Kept here is only the CDR3 DNA, which spans 45 bases and is read in frame from base 1. This receptor chain uses TRBV5-1 and TRBJ1-2; 7 middle bases align to TRBD1. The sequencing used peripheral blood, collected on day 0 of AZD1222 vaccination. The receptor was derived from an adult in good health. Here is the DNA: TGCGCCAGCAGCTCCGGGACAGAAAGGTTTGTTGGCTACACCTTC. Its protein reads: CASSSGTERFVGYTF.